This TCR beta chain was identified during a study of blood T cell repertoires in COVID-19. Across the study: PBMCs, B-cell-depleted T cells, or T cells provided the cDNA or gDNA that made up the material.

Sequenced by immunoSEQ multiplex PCR; TCRdb stores in-frame clones only, minus some. The sample carries over 250,000 clones, over 80% recorded once. Source material: peripheral blood. The sequence came from a woman aged 45 to 65 with COVID-19, enrolled during active disease.

CDR3 in amino acids: CASSRGQGSYEQYF. In DNA, the CDR3 is TGTGCCAGCAGTCGGGGACAGGGGTCCTACGAGCAGTACTTC. The rearrangement uses TRBV6-5 and TRBJ2-7, with 10 bases fitting TRBD1. There are 14 residues in the CDR3. V was clipped by 5 bases and J by 1 base; unmatched bases: 2. CDR1 and CDR2 from the germline V gene are MNHEY and SVGAGI.